The clone carrying this T cell receptor beta chain came up once. V lost 0 bases and J lost 9, with 15 bases in between. Germline assignment: CDR1 DFQATT and CDR2 SNEGSKA (reference sequence). The CDR3 sequence is 15 residues long. This sample was included in a study of Graves' ophthalmopathy and Graves' hyperthyroidism. Amplification of the TCR beta CDR3 regions used RNA transcripts (as template). HTBI primers were employed in first-round RT-PCR, then a second-round multiplex PCR followed. TCRdb redid the calling of the multiplex PCR reads with MiXCR, one entry per CDR3 protein. The table includes about 220,000 distinct CDR3 sequences, roughly a fifth detected once.

The TCR was taken from a woman in her fifties or sixties with Graves' ophthalmopathy. The rearrangement uses TRBV20-1 and TRBJ1-6, with a weak D call TRBD1 (5 bases). Sequences were obtained from peripheral blood. CDR3 in DNA: TGCAGTGCTAGAGAGGACGGACAAGCAATTTCACCCCTCCACTTT. This gives the protein CSAREDGQAISPLHF.